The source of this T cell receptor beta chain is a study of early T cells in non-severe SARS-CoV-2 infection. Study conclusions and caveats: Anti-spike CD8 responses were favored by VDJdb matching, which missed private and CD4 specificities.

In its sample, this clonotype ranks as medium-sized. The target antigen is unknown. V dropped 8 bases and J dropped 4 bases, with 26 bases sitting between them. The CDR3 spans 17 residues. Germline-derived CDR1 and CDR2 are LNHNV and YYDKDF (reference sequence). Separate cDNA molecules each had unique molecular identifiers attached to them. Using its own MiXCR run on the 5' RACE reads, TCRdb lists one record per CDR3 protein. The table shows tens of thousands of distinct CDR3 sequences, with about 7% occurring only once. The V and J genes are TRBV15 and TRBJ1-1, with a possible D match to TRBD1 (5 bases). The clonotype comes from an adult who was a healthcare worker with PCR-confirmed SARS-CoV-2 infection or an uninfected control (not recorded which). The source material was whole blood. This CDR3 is CATALVWDYLSGTEAFF. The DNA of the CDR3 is TGTGCCACCGCACTAGTCTGGGACTACCTCTCGGGCACTGAAGCTTTCTTT.